This T cell receptor beta chain was profiled in a study of T-cell reconstitution after alpha-beta-depleted transplantation in children. Preparation of the TCRbeta library used unique molecular identifiers. Via MiXCR, TCRdb re-called the PCR reads, giving one row per CDR3 protein. The table has approximately 200,000 distinct CDR3 sequences, 5% to 7.5% seen once. Germline-derived CDR1 and CDR2 are MGHRA and YSYEKL. Trimming at V came to 4 bases and at J to 1 base, leaving 9 bases not matched to a gene. This CDR3 has 17 amino acids. Study conclusions and caveats: In patients about two months after transplant, alpha-beta T cells reportedly arose from several hundred expanded graft clones.

In the case of this clonotype: Its specificity is unknown.

This receptor was obtained from a girl under two years old with combined immunodeficiency, due to receive a stem cell transplant. The V call is TRBV4-1, the J call TRBJ2-3; 9 bases line up with TRBD2. Here the sequenced sample was PBMCs, taken before TCRalphabeta/CD19-depleted stem cell transplant. The CDR3 protein is CASSLNGASGGTDTQYF. CDR3 nucleotides: TGCGCCAGCAGCCTCAACGGGGCTAGCGGGGGCACAGATACGCAGTATTTT.